This T cell receptor beta chain was recorded in a study of blood T cell repertoires in COVID-19. The CDR3 totals 14 residues. V was clipped by 6 bases and J by 1 base; unmatched bases: 1. CDR1 and CDR2 (germline): ENHRY, SYGVKD. In the source study's methods: The assay estimated nucleated cells by amplifying reference gene primers. Measured with immunoSEQ multiplex PCR; TCRdb has only the in-frame clones, and not every one. The V and J calls and the clone size are those of that table, but D and trimming were determined from the DNA. The data hold about 100,000 clones, with 70% to 90% observed a single time.

V usage is TRBV10-3 and J usage is TRBJ2-2; TRBD1 aligns across 8 bases. The sample was PBMCs or T cells enriched from blood (not recorded which). The sequence came from a woman aged 50 to 60 who had recovered from COVID-19. Here the CDR3 DNA reads TGTGCCATCAGAGGGACAGGGAACACCGGGGAGCTGTTTTTT. Protein sequence: CAIRGTGNTGELFF.